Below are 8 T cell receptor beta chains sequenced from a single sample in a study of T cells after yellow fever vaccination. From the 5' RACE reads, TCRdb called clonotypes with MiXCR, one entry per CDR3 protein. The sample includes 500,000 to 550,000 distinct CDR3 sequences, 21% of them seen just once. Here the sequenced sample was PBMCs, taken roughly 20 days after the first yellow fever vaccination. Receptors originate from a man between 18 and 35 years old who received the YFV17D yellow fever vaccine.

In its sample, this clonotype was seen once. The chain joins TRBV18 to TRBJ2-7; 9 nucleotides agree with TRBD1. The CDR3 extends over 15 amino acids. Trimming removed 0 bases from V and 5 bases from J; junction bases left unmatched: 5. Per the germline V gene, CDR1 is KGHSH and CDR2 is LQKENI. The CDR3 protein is CASSPPGTGFNEQYF. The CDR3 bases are TGTGCCAGCTCACCACCGGGGACAGGGTTTAACGAGCAGTACTTC.

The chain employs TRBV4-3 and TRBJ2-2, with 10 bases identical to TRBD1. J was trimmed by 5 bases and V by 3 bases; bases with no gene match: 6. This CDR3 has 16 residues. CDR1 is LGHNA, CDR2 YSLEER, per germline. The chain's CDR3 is CASSQEPGQGTGELFF. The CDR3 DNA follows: TGCGCCAGCAGCCAGGAACCGGGACAGGGGACCGGGGAGCTGTTTTTT.

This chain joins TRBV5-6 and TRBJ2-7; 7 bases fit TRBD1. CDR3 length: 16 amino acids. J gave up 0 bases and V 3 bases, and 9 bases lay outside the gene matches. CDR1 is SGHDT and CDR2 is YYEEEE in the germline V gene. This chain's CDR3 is CASSWGTERNSYEQYF. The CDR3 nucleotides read TGTGCCAGCAGCTGGGGGACAGAGAGAAACTCCTACGAGCAGTACTTC. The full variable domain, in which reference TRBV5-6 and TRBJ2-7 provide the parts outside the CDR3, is DAGVTQSPTHLIKTRGQQVTLRCSPKSGHDTVSWYQQALGQGPQFIFQYYEEEERQRGNFPDRFSGHQFPNYSSELNVNALLLGDSALYLCASSWGTERNSYEQYFGPGTRLTVT.

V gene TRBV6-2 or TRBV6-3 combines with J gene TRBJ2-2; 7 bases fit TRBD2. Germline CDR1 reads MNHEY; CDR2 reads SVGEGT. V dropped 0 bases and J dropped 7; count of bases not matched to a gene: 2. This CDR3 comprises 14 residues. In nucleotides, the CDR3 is TGTGCCAGCAGTTACTCGGGAGGGATCGGGGAGCTGTTTTTT. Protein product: CASSYSGGIGELFF.

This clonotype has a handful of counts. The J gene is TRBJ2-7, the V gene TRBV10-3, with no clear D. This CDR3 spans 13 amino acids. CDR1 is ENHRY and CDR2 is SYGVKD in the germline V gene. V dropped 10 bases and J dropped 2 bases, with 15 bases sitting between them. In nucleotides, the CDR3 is TGTGCCACCCTCAGGCCAGGCCCCTACGAGCAGTACTTC. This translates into CATLRPGPYEQYF.

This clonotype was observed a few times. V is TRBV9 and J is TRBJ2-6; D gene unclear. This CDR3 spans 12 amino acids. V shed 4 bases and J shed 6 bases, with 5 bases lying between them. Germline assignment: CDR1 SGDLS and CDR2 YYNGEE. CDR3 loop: CASSLQANVLTF. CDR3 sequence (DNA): TGTGCCAGCAGCCTCCAGGCCAACGTCCTGACTTTC.

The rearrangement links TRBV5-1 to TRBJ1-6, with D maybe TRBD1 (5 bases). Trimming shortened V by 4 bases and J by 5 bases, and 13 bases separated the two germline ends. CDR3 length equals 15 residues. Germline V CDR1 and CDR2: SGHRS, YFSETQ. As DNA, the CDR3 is TGCGCCAGCAGCCCTAACCGACAGAATAATTCACCCCTCCACTTT. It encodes CASSPNRQNNSPLHF. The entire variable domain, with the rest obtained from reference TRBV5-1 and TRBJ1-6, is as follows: KAGVTQTPRYLIKTRGQQVTLSCSPISGHRSVSWYQQTPGQGLQFLFEYFSETQRNKGNFPGRFSGRQFSNSRSEMNVSTLELGDSALYLCASSPNRQNNSPLHFGNGTRLTVT.

The CDR3 sequence is CASSPGPFYGYTF. CDR3 nucleotides: TGTGCCAGCAGCCCGGGACCGTTCTATGGCTACACCTTC. The chain employs TRBV12-3 or TRBV12-4 and TRBJ1-2, with D perhaps TRBD1 (5 bases). V lost 6 bases and J 4 bases, leaving 12 bases between the germline ends. The CDR3 loop spans 13 amino acids.